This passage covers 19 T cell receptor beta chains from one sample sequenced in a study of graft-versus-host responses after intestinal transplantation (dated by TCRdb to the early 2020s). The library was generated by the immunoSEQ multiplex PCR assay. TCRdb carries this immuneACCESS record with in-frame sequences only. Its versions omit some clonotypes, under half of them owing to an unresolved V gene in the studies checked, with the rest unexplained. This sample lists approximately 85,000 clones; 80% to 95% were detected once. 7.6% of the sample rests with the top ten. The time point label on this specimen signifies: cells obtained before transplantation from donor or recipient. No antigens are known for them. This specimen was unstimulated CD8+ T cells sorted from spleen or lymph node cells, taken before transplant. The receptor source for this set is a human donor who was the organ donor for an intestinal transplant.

The CDR3 region has the DNA TGTGCCAGCAGTTCCGGGGCTTCCTACGAGCAGTACTTC. Its translation is CASSSGASYEQYF. The chain has TRBV27 and TRBJ2-7; D could derive from TRBD1 or TRBD2 (5 bases each). CDR3 length: 13 residues. Germline V lookup: CDR1 MNHEY, CDR2 SMNVEV (reference sequence). Trimming took off 4 bases at V and 1 base at J, with 8 bases between the two ends.

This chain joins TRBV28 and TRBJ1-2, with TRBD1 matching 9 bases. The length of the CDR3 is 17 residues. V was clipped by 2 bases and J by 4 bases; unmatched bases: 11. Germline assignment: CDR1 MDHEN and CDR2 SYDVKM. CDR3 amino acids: CASSLPGTGIGGYGYTF. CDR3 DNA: TGTGCCAGCAGTTTACCCGGGACAGGGATTGGGGGCTATGGCTACACCTTC.

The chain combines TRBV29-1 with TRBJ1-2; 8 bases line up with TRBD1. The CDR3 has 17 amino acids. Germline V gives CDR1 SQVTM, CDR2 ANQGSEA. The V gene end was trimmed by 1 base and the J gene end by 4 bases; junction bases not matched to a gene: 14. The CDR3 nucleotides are TGCAGCGTTGAAGTTTTAGACAGGGGCGTATTTCGCTATGGCTACACCTTC. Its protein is CSVEVLDRGVFRYGYTF.

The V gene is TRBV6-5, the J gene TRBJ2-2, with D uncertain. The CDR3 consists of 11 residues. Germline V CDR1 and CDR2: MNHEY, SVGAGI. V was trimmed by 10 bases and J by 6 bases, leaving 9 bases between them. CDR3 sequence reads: CATTSAGELFF. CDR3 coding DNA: TGTGCCACAACTTCTGCCGGGGAGCTGTTTTTT.

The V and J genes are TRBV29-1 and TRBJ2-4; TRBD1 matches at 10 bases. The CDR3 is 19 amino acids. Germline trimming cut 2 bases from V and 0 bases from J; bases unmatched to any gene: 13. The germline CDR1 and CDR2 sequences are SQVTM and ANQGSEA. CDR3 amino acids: CSVESVWDRGTLAKNIQYF. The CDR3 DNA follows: TGCAGCGTTGAATCGGTGTGGGACAGGGGAACCCTAGCCAAAAACATTCAGTACTTC.

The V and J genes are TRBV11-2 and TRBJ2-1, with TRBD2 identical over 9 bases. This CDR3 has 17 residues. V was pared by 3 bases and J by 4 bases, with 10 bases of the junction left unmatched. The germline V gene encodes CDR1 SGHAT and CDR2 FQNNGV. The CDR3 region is CASSFWSLAGIYNEQFF. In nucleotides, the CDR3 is TGTGCCAGCAGCTTTTGGTCACTAGCGGGTATATACAATGAGCAGTTCTTC.

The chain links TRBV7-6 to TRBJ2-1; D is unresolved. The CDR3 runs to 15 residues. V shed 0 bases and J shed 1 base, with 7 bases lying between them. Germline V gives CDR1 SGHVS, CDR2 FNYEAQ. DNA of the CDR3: TGTGCCAGCAGCTTAGCGGCTGGGTCCTACAATGAGCAGTTCTTC. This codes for CASSLAAGSYNEQFF.

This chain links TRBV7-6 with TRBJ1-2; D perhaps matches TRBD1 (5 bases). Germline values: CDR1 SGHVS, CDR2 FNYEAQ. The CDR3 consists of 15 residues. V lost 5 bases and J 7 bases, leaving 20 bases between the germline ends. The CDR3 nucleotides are TGTGCCAGCAGCCTCTCCCCCTTCGGGGGAGGTGGCTACACCTTC. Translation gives CASSLSPFGGGGYTF.

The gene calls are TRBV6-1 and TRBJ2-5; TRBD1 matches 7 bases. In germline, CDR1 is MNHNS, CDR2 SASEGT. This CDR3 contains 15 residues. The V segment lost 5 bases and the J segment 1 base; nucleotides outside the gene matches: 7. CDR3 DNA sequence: TGTGCCAGCAGTTCCCGGGACAGAGGCCAAGAGACCCAGTACTTC. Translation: CASSSRDRGQETQYF.

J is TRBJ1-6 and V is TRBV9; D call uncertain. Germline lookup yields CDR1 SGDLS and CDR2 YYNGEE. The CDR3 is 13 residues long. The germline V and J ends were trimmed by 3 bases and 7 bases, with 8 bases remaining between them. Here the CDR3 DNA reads TGTGCCAGCAGCGAGTGGATAAATTCACCCCTCCACTTT. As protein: CASSEWINSPLHF.

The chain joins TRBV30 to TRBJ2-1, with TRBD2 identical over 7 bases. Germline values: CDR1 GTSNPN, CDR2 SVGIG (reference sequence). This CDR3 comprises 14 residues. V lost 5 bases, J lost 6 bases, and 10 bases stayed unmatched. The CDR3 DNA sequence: TGTGCCTGGTCTAGCGGAGGAAGGGGCAATGAGCAGTTCTTC. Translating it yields CAWSSGGRGNEQFF.

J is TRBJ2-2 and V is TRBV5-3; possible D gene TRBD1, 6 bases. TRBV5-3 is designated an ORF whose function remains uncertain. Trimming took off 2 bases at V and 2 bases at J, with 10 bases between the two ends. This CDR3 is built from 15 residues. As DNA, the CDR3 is TGTGCCAGAAGCTTCAGGGGCCGAAACACCGGGGAGCTGTTTTTT. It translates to CARSFRGRNTGELFF.

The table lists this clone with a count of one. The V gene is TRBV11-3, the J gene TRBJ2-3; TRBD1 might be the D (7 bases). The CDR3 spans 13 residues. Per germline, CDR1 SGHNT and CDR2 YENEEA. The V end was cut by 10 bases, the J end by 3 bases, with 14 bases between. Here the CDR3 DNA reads TGTGCCACCAGGGGGGAGGTGACAGATACGCAGTATTTT. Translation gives CATRGEVTDTQYF.

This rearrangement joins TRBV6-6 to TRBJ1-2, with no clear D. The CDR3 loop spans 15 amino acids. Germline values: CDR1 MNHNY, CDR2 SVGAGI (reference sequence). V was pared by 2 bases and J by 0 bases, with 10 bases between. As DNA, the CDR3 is TGTGCCAGCAGTTACCTGGCTGGCACTAACTATGGCTACACCTTC. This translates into CASSYLAGTNYGYTF.

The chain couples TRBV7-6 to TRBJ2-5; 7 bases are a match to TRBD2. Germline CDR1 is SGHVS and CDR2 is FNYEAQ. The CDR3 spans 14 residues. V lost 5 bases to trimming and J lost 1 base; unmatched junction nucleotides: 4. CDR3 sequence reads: CASSLWTSQETQYF. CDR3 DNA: TGTGCCAGCAGCCTATGGACTAGCCAAGAGACCCAGTACTTC.

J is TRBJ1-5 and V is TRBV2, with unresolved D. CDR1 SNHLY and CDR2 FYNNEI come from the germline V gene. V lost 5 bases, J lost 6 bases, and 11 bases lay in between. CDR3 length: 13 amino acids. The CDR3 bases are TGTGCCAGCAGTTCGACCGATTTTCAGCCCCAGCATTTT. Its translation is CASSSTDFQPQHF.

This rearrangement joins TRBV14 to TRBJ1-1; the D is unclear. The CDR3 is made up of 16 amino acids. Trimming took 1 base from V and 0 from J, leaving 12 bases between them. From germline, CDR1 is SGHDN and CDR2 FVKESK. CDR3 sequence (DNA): TGTGCCAGCAGCCAAGTTCCGGCATTCATGAACACTGAAGCTTTCTTT. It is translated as CASSQVPAFMNTEAFF.

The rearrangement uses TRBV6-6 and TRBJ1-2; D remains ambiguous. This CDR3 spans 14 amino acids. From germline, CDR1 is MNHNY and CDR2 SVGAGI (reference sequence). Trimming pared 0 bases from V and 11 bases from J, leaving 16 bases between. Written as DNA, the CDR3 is TGTGCCAGCAGTTACTCCGTAACAGATTTCATTTACACCTTC. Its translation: CASSYSVTDFIYTF.

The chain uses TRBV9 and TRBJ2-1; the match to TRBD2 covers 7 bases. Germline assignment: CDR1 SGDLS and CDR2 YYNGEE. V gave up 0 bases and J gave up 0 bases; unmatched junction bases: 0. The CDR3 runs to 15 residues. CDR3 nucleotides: TGTGCCAGCAGCGTAGGGACTAGCTCCTACAATGAGCAGTTCTTC. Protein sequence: CASSVGTSSYNEQFF.